Presented here are 20 T cell receptor beta chains from one specimen sequenced in a study of CD4 T cells in relation to SARS-CoV-2 and coronaviruses. Profiling relied on immunoSEQ multiplex PCR, and the TCRdb table lists in-frame clones only, not all of them. This table has 35,000 or so clones, around three quarters appearing once. Which antigens these TCRs recognize remains unknown. The specimen was memory CD4+ T cells from PBMCs, cultured in vitro. Receptors were obtained from an adult with COVID-19.

The count of this clone is one. The rearrangement links TRBV19 to TRBJ2-1; 7 nucleotides align to TRBD2. This CDR3 has 15 residues. The germline CDR1 and CDR2 sequences are LNHDA and SQIVND (reference sequence). Trimming took 5 bases from V and 0 from J; bases not matched to a gene: 4. This chain's CDR3 is CASSRRGSSYNEQFF. CDR3 in DNA: TGTGCCAGTAGTCGGCGCGGGAGCTCCTACAATGAGCAGTTCTTC.

V is TRBV15 and J is TRBJ2-2, with TRBD1 matching over 8 bases. The CDR3 covers 15 residues. V was pared by 3 bases and J by 4 bases, with 4 bases of the junction left unmatched. CDR1 and CDR2 from the germline V gene are LNHNV and YYDKDF (reference sequence). CDR3 sequence (DNA): TGTGCCACCAGCAGGGACAGGGTTGGCACCGGGGAGCTGTTTTTT. Translating it yields CATSRDRVGTGELFF.

V is TRBV6-1 and J is TRBJ2-1; 7 bases line up with TRBD1. The ends lost 2 bases at V and 1 base at J; junction bases unmatched: 5. The CDR3 has 16 amino acids. The germline V gene has CDR1 MNHNS and CDR2 SASEGT. The DNA for the CDR3 is TGTGCCAGCAGTGAACCTAGGGGGCGATCCTACAATGAGCAGTTCTTC. It codes for CASSEPRGRSYNEQFF.

V is TRBV2 and J is TRBJ2-1; 10 bases are a match to TRBD2. V was pared by 7 bases and J by 7 bases, with 10 bases of the junction left unmatched. The CDR3 loop spans 15 amino acids. Per germline, CDR1 SNHLY and CDR2 FYNNEI. This CDR3 is CASTQGLAGENEQFF. CDR3 in DNA: TGTGCCAGCACCCAAGGGCTAGCGGGAGAGAATGAGCAGTTCTTC.

This clone was counted a few times. The genes are TRBV11-2 and TRBJ2-2, with 10 bases identical to TRBD2. CDR1 SGHAT and CDR2 FQNNGV come from the germline V gene. V dropped 2 bases and J dropped 2; count of bases not matched to a gene: 2. The CDR3 has 16 amino acids. Here the CDR3 DNA reads TGTGCCAGCAGCTTACTAGCGGGAGAAAACACCGGGGAGCTGTTTTTT. Its protein product is CASSLLAGENTGELFF.

The rearrangement uses TRBV3-1 (or the pseudogene TRBV3-2) and TRBJ1-5; the D gene is possibly TRBD1 (5 bases). The CDR3 is 14 amino acids. V lost 3 bases and J lost 6, with 12 bases in between. In germline, CDR1 is LGHDT, CDR2 YNNKEL (reference sequence). The CDR3 region is CASSQNIQGQPQHF. CDR3 DNA: TGTGCCAGCAGCCAGAACATTCAGGGTCAGCCCCAGCATTTT.

The gene calls are TRBV9 and TRBJ2-6; D might be TRBD1 (6 bases). The germline V and J ends were trimmed by 4 bases and 4 bases, with 15 bases remaining between them. The CDR3 extends over 16 amino acids. CDR1 and CDR2 from the germline V gene are SGDLS and YYNGEE. The CDR3: CASSPSPRGGANVLTF. The CDR3 coding sequence is TGTGCCAGCAGCCCCTCCCCGAGGGGGGGGGCCAACGTCCTGACTTTC.

V is TRBV6-1 and J is TRBJ2-7; D may match TRBD1 or TRBD2 (6 bases each). CDR3 length: 15 residues. Trimming stripped 3 bases from V and 6 bases from J, with 18 bases between. Per the germline V gene, CDR1 is MNHNS and CDR2 is SASEGT. Written as DNA, the CDR3 is TGTGCCAGCAGTGATAGGGTCGAGGGGGGCTCCGAGCAGTACTTC. Protein sequence: CASSDRVEGGSEQYF.

This clone was detected only a few times. The genes are TRBV4-1 and TRBJ1-5; no reliable D call. Germline V lookup: CDR1 MGHRA, CDR2 YSYEKL. This CDR3 region has 14 residues. Trimming cost V 4 bases and J 5 bases, with 12 bases left between them. The CDR3, as DNA: TGCGCCAGCAGCCTACGAGAGGGAGATCAGCCCCAGCATTTT. As protein: CASSLREGDQPQHF.

This chain joins TRBV30 and TRBJ1-4, with TRBD1 identical over 7 bases. Germline trimming cut 4 bases from V and 5 bases from J; bases unmatched to any gene: 7. Germline V gene data show CDR1 as GTSNPN and CDR2 as SVGIG (reference sequence). CDR3 length equals 14 residues. Here the CDR3 DNA reads TGTGCCTGGACCTTGGGACAGCCCAATGAAAAACTGTTTTTT. The encoded protein is CAWTLGQPNEKLFF.

This rearrangement joins TRBV5-5 to TRBJ2-2, with 13 bases aligning to TRBD2. The V gene's germline CDR1 is SGHKS and CDR2 YYEKEE (reference sequence). The CDR3 loop spans 17 amino acids. J gave up 5 bases and V 4 bases, and 8 bases lay outside the gene matches. This chain's CDR3 is CASSQRTSGSYTGELFF. CDR3 in DNA: TGTGCCAGCAGCCAACGGACTAGCGGGAGTTATACCGGGGAGCTGTTTTTT.

This clone was recorded a few times. V usage is TRBV10-1 and J usage is TRBJ2-3; 13 positions match TRBD2. Germline CDR1 reads WNHNN; CDR2 reads SYGVQD (reference sequence). The CDR3 consists of 17 residues. J lost 8 bases, V lost 3 bases, and 11 bases had no gene match. In DNA, the CDR3 is TGCGCCAGCAGTGATCCCGGACTAGCGGGAGAGGTTGGTACGCAGTATTTT. Its translation is CASSDPGLAGEVGTQYF.

This chain joins TRBV3-1 (or the pseudogene TRBV3-2) and TRBJ1-2, with a tentative D call TRBD1 (5 bases). Trimming took off 0 bases at V and 3 bases at J, with 11 bases between the two ends. The CDR3 spans 15 residues. From germline, CDR1 is LGHDT and CDR2 YNNKEL (reference sequence). CDR3 amino acids: CASSQDTGVHYGYTF. For the CDR3, the DNA is TGTGCCAGCAGCCAAGACACGGGGGTGCACTATGGCTACACCTTC.

The chain has TRBV6-5 and TRBJ2-1; maybe TRBD1 (6 bases). This CDR3 spans 13 amino acids. Looked up from germline, CDR1 is MNHEY and CDR2 is SVGAGI. The V end lost 3 bases, the J end lost 9 bases, and 12 bases lay between the germline ends. CDR3 in amino acids: CASSYDRTAEQFF. The CDR3 DNA sequence: TGTGCCAGCAGTTATGACAGGACGGCTGAGCAGTTCTTC.

The chain recombines TRBV5-8 with TRBJ1-2; 7 bases are shared with TRBD1. CDR3 length equals 14 residues. V shed 0 bases, J shed 8 bases, and the junction held 7 bases outside the gene matches. Germline V gene sequence: CDR1 SGHTS, CDR2 YDEGEE. CDR3 amino acids: CASSLAAGGGGYTF. The CDR3 nucleotides are TGTGCCAGCAGCTTGGCCGCAGGGGGTGGCGGCTACACCTTC.

As regards this clone: The sample carries other DNA sequences with the same CDR3. The chain combines TRBV2 with TRBJ2-4; TRBD1 might be the D (5 bases). Trimming stripped 1 base from V and 1 base from J, with 5 bases between. The CDR3 runs to 14 residues. Germline lookup yields CDR1 SNHLY and CDR2 FYNNEI. The CDR3 sequence: CASSEGGAKNIQYF. CDR3 DNA sequence: TGTGCCAGCAGTGAAGGGGGCGCCAAAAACATTCAGTACTTC.

V and J are TRBV5-1 and TRBJ1-1; D unresolved. V dropped 4 bases and J dropped 1 base, with 17 bases sitting between them. The CDR3 totals 16 residues. Looked up from germline, CDR1 is SGHRS and CDR2 is YFSETQ. CDR3 sequence: CASSPRQRGGNTEAFF. Written as DNA, the CDR3 is TGCGCCAGCAGCCCTAGGCAACGGGGTGGGAACACTGAAGCTTTCTTT.

Concerning this clone itself: One end of the junction varies from germline; a read error may be responsible. The chain links TRBV5-4 to TRBJ1-1, with a possible D match to TRBD1 (5 bases). The germline CDR1 and CDR2 sequences are SGHNT and YYREEE (reference sequence). The CDR3 totals 15 residues. The CDR3 region has the DNA TGTGCCAGCAGCTTGAGCGGGGCGATGAAGACTGAAGCTTTCTTT. This encodes CASSLSGAMKTEAFF. Combining the CDR3 with reference TRBV5-4 and TRBJ1-1 gives the whole variable domain ETGVTQSPTHLIKTRGQQVTLRCSSQSGHNTVSWYQQALGQGPQFIFQYYREEENGRGNFPPRFSGLQFPNYSSELNVNALELDDSALYLCASSLSGAMKTEAFFGQGTRLTVV.

The chain is built from TRBV20-1 and TRBJ1-2, with D perhaps TRBD1 (6 bases). The CDR3 is made up of 14 amino acids. V was clipped by 3 bases and J by 8 bases, with 19 bases between them. From germline, CDR1 is DFQATT and CDR2 SNEGSKA (reference sequence). CDR3 loop: CSASGFGGGVGYTF. The CDR3 DNA is TGCAGTGCTAGTGGGTTCGGGGGCGGCGTCGGCTACACCTTC.

The chain has TRBV5-1 and TRBJ2-1; 11 bases are a match to TRBD2. Germline V CDR1 and CDR2: SGHRS, YFSETQ. With 4 bases clipped from V and 0 bases from J, the junction kept 9 bases outside the gene matches. CDR3 length: 18 residues. In DNA, the CDR3 is TGCGCCAGCAGCCCCGGGACTAGCGGTTTCAGCTCCTACAATGAGCAGTTCTTC. Protein sequence: CASSPGTSGFSSYNEQFF.